These T cell receptor beta chains were read from a single sample in a study of T-cell memory formation after mild COVID-19. Each CDR3 protein gets one entry after TCRdb re-called the 5' RACE reads with MiXCR. The table has around 450,000 distinct CDR3 sequences, roughly 20% seen once; the top ten hold about 8.1%. Specimen: PBMCs or a T cell subset sorted from them (not recorded which). The source of these receptors is an adult woman who had mild COVID-19 (a few samples of this study predate the infection). Cell type and time point are not known. Both conserved end residues are part of each CDR3. The D gene is left open where the match is weak. Some rows mark clone size as missing; the rest say once, few, many or name a class of expanded clone.

d_gene: -
v_gene: TRBV7-6
j_gene: TRBJ1-2
abundance: -
CDR3aa: CASSSARGGYTF
CDR3nt: TGTGCCAGCAGCTCGGCCCGGGGTGGCTACACCTTC

d_gene: -
v_gene: TRBV4-2
j_gene: TRBJ2-7
abundance: many
CDR3aa: CASSPGGPNYEQYF
CDR3nt: TGTGCCAGCAGCCCGGGCGGCCCCAACTACGAGCAGTACTTC

d_gene: TRBD1
v_gene: TRBV10-3
j_gene: TRBJ1-5
abundance: few
CDR3aa: CAISGFRGRDQPQHF
CDR3nt: TGTGCCATCAGTGGGTTCAGGGGGAGAGATCAGCCCCAGCATTTT

d_gene: -
v_gene: TRBV12-3/TRBV12-4
j_gene: TRBJ1-3
abundance: -
CDR3aa: CASSFNGHRPFSGNTIYF
CDR3nt: TGTGCCAGCAGTTTTAATGGACATCGTCCTTTCTCTGGAAACACCATATATTTT

d_gene: TRBD2
v_gene: TRBV6-5
j_gene: TRBJ2-3
abundance: few
CDR3aa: CASSYSGEGDTQYF
CDR3nt: TGTGCCAGCAGTTACTCGGGGGAGGGAGATACGCAGTATTTT

d_gene: -
v_gene: TRBV30
j_gene: TRBJ2-7
abundance: -
CDR3aa: CAWSRRARWEQYF
CDR3nt: TGTGCCTGGAGTCGGCGGGCACGATGGGAGCAGTACTTC

d_gene: -
v_gene: TRBV7-9
j_gene: TRBJ2-1
abundance: few
CDR3aa: CASSGYTSSYNEQFF
CDR3nt: TGTGCCAGCAGCGGTTACACGAGCTCCTACAATGAGCAGTTCTTC

d_gene: TRBD1
v_gene: TRBV4-3
j_gene: TRBJ2-3
abundance: -
CDR3aa: CASRFSTGDTDTQYF
CDR3nt: TGCGCCAGCAGATTCTCGACAGGGGACACAGATACGCAGTATTTT

d_gene: -
v_gene: TRBV29-1
j_gene: TRBJ1-1
abundance: few
CDR3aa: CSAVAGTANTEAFF
CDR3nt: TGCAGCGCCGTCGCCGGGACGGCGAACACTGAAGCTTTCTTT

d_gene: -
v_gene: TRBV4-2
j_gene: TRBJ2-1
abundance: -
CDR3aa: CASSQDRVSNEQFF
CDR3nt: TGTGCCAGCAGCCAAGACAGGGTTAGCAATGAGCAGTTCTTC

d_gene: TRBD2
v_gene: TRBV30
j_gene: TRBJ2-3
abundance: few
CDR3aa: CAWKVGLGWSYGDTQYF
CDR3nt: TGTGCCTGGAAAGTGGGACTAGGGTGGTCTTATGGAGATACGCAGTATTTT

d_gene: -
v_gene: TRBV7-9
j_gene: TRBJ1-1
abundance: -
CDR3aa: CASSLDRASMRAFF
CDR3nt: TGTGCCAGCAGCTTAGATCGGGCATCGATGAGGGCTTTCTTT

d_gene: -
v_gene: TRBV5-1
j_gene: TRBJ2-7
abundance: few
CDR3aa: CASSLGSGPPYEQYF
CDR3nt: TGCGCCAGCAGCTTGGGATCAGGGCCCCCGTACGAGCAGTACTTC

d_gene: TRBD1
v_gene: TRBV18
j_gene: TRBJ1-5
abundance: -
CDR3aa: CASSPQTGGDQPQHF
CDR3nt: TGTGCCAGCTCACCACAGACAGGGGGGGATCAGCCCCAGCATTTT

d_gene: TRBD1
v_gene: TRBV6-2/TRBV6-3
j_gene: TRBJ2-3
abundance: many
CDR3aa: CASSYSMDRHTDTQYF
CDR3nt: TGTGCCAGCAGTTACTCGATGGACAGGCACACAGATACGCAGTATTTT

d_gene: -
v_gene: TRBV4-1
j_gene: TRBJ1-2
abundance: -
CDR3aa: CASSQDPGVRHYGYTF
CDR3nt: TGCGCCAGCAGCCAAGATCCGGGAGTCCGCCACTATGGCTACACCTTC

d_gene: TRBD1
v_gene: TRBV23-1
j_gene: TRBJ2-1
abundance: few
CDR3aa: CASSYRDRDGVLSNEQFF
CDR3nt: TGCGCCAGCAGCTACCGGGACAGGGACGGCGTCCTGAGTAATGAGCAGTTCTTC

d_gene: TRBD1
v_gene: TRBV4-1
j_gene: TRBJ2-7
abundance: few
CDR3aa: CASSYVGTGSEQYF
CDR3nt: TGCGCCAGCAGCTACGTCGGGACAGGGTCCGAGCAGTACTTC

d_gene: -
v_gene: TRBV12-3/TRBV12-4
j_gene: TRBJ2-3
abundance: -
CDR3aa: CASSTSSGGGTQYF
CDR3nt: TGTGCCAGCAGTACCAGTTCCGGGGGTGGTACGCAGTATTTT

d_gene: -
v_gene: TRBV6-5
j_gene: TRBJ1-2
abundance: -
CDR3aa: CASSYSEGVNYGYTF
CDR3nt: TGTGCCAGCAGTTACTCCGAGGGGGTTAACTATGGCTACACCTTC

d_gene: -
v_gene: TRBV5-5
j_gene: TRBJ1-5
abundance: few
CDR3aa: CASTPGDQGGNQPQHF
CDR3nt: TGTGCCAGCACTCCAGGAGACCAGGGCGGCAATCAGCCCCAGCATTTT

d_gene: -
v_gene: TRBV4-1
j_gene: TRBJ2-7
abundance: few
CDR3aa: CASSQAPGLSSYEQYF
CDR3nt: TGCGCCAGCAGCCAAGCCCCGGGACTGAGCTCCTACGAGCAGTACTTC

d_gene: -
v_gene: TRBV6-5
j_gene: TRBJ2-1
abundance: many
CDR3aa: CASSYSKRQIEQFF
CDR3nt: TGTGCCAGCAGTTACTCGAAACGACAGATCGAGCAGTTCTTC

d_gene: -
v_gene: TRBV9
j_gene: TRBJ2-7
abundance: -
CDR3aa: CASSPRTEEYGAYEQYF
CDR3nt: TGTGCCAGCAGCCCCCGGACAGAGGAATATGGGGCCTACGAGCAGTACTTC

d_gene: -
v_gene: TRBV4-1
j_gene: TRBJ1-1
abundance: -
CDR3aa: CASSQEPSPQEAFF
CDR3nt: TGCGCCAGCAGCCAAGAGCCTAGTCCACAGGAAGCTTTCTTT

d_gene: TRBD2
v_gene: TRBV7-3
j_gene: TRBJ2-7
abundance: -
CDR3aa: CASSFGTRNYEQYF
CDR3nt: TGTGCCAGCAGCTTCGGGACTAGGAACTACGAGCAGTACTTC

d_gene: TRBD1
v_gene: TRBV5-5
j_gene: TRBJ2-5
abundance: -
CDR3aa: CASSTTGTGGQETQYF
CDR3nt: TGTGCCAGCAGCACCACCGGGACAGGGGGCCAAGAGACCCAGTACTTC

d_gene: TRBD1
v_gene: TRBV12-3/TRBV12-4
j_gene: TRBJ2-5
abundance: -
CDR3aa: CASRKGQGSTETQYF
CDR3nt: TGTGCCAGCAGAAAGGGACAGGGGAGTACGGAGACCCAGTACTTC

d_gene: -
v_gene: TRBV20-1
j_gene: TRBJ1-1
abundance: few
CDR3aa: CSANQLGRRNTEAFF
CDR3nt: TGCAGTGCAAACCAGCTGGGTAGACGGAACACTGAAGCTTTCTTT

d_gene: -
v_gene: TRBV4-1
j_gene: TRBJ2-1
abundance: -
CDR3aa: CASSQVPPGRSEQFF
CDR3nt: TGCGCCAGCAGCCAAGTACCCCCCGGACGGTCTGAGCAGTTCTTC

d_gene: -
v_gene: TRBV18
j_gene: TRBJ1-1
abundance: -
CDR3aa: CASSSREGGGTEAFF
CDR3nt: TGTGCCAGCTCGTCCCGGGAGGGTGGCGGCACTGAAGCTTTCTTT

d_gene: TRBD1
v_gene: TRBV4-1
j_gene: TRBJ1-6
abundance: -
CDR3aa: CASSQGGQGDSPLHF
CDR3nt: TGCGCCAGCAGCCAGGGGGGACAGGGCGATTCACCCCTCCACTTT

d_gene: -
v_gene: TRBV5-1
j_gene: TRBJ2-7
abundance: few
CDR3aa: CASRNKIQPSEQYF
CDR3nt: TGCGCCAGCAGAAACAAAATACAACCGTCGGAGCAGTACTTC

d_gene: TRBD2
v_gene: TRBV9
j_gene: TRBJ2-3
abundance: few
CDR3aa: CASSVDPRAGADTQYF
CDR3nt: TGTGCCAGCAGCGTAGATCCCCGGGCGGGGGCAGATACGCAGTATTTT

d_gene: -
v_gene: TRBV29-1
j_gene: TRBJ1-4
abundance: -
CDR3aa: CSVRDTTNEKLFF
CDR3nt: TGCAGCGTTAGGGACACCACTAATGAAAAACTGTTTTTT

d_gene: -
v_gene: TRBV2
j_gene: TRBJ2-7
abundance: -
CDR3aa: CASSESGGPYEQYF
CDR3nt: TGTGCCAGCAGTGAATCCGGGGGACCCTACGAGCAGTACTTC

d_gene: TRBD1
v_gene: TRBV12-3/TRBV12-4
j_gene: TRBJ1-1
abundance: -
CDR3aa: CARDRGSEAFF
CDR3nt: TGTGCCAGGGACAGGGGCAGTGAAGCTTTCTTT

d_gene: -
v_gene: TRBV5-6
j_gene: TRBJ2-4
abundance: -
CDR3aa: CASSFMDSNHIQYF
CDR3nt: TGTGCCAGCAGCTTTATGGACAGTAATCACATTCAGTACTTC

d_gene: TRBD1
v_gene: TRBV7-3
j_gene: TRBJ2-3
abundance: few
CDR3aa: CASSLTGQGSTDTQYF
CDR3nt: TGTGCCAGCAGCTTAACTGGACAGGGAAGCACAGATACGCAGTATTTT

d_gene: TRBD1
v_gene: TRBV10-3
j_gene: TRBJ1-5
abundance: few
CDR3aa: CATTDRVGQPQHF
CDR3nt: TGTGCCACCACGGACAGGGTGGGTCAGCCCCAGCATTTT

d_gene: TRBD1
v_gene: TRBV7-9
j_gene: TRBJ1-2
abundance: -
CDR3aa: CASSLSTGAFGYTF
CDR3nt: TGTGCCAGCAGCTTATCGACAGGGGCCTTTGGCTACACCTTC

d_gene: TRBD1
v_gene: TRBV6-5
j_gene: TRBJ2-2
abundance: -
CDR3aa: CASSRSDRAQSGELFF
CDR3nt: TGTGCCAGCAGCCGATCTGACAGGGCACAGTCCGGGGAGCTGTTTTTT

d_gene: -
v_gene: TRBV9
j_gene: TRBJ2-3
abundance: few
CDR3aa: CASKTSGTDTQYF
CDR3nt: TGTGCCAGCAAAACGTCTGGCACAGATACGCAGTATTTT

d_gene: -
v_gene: TRBV25-1
j_gene: TRBJ2-5
abundance: few
CDR3aa: CASSEPRTDGETQYF
CDR3nt: TGTGCCAGCAGTGAACCTAGGACAGACGGGGAGACCCAGTACTTC

d_gene: -
v_gene: TRBV12-3/TRBV12-4
j_gene: TRBJ2-3
abundance: -
CDR3aa: CASSLNTATDTQYF
CDR3nt: TGTGCCAGCAGTTTGAACACTGCCACAGATACGCAGTATTTT

d_gene: TRBD1
v_gene: TRBV19
j_gene: TRBJ2-1
abundance: few
CDR3aa: CASRNRGTYNEQFF
CDR3nt: TGTGCCAGCCGTAACAGGGGGACCTACAATGAGCAGTTCTTC

d_gene: -
v_gene: TRBV7-3
j_gene: TRBJ2-1
abundance: -
CDR3aa: CASSSDPGLYEQFF
CDR3nt: TGTGCCAGCAGCTCCGATCCCGGACTCTATGAGCAGTTCTTC

d_gene: -
v_gene: TRBV6-2/TRBV6-3
j_gene: TRBJ2-7
abundance: -
CDR3aa: CASSLEVYEQYF
CDR3nt: TGTGCCAGCAGTTTGGAGGTCTACGAGCAGTACTTC

d_gene: -
v_gene: TRBV5-1
j_gene: TRBJ2-6
abundance: -
CDR3aa: CASQGGVGANVLTF
CDR3nt: TGCGCCAGCCAGGGGGGCGTTGGGGCCAACGTCCTGACTTTC

d_gene: -
v_gene: TRBV5-5
j_gene: TRBJ1-4
abundance: few
CDR3aa: CASSLTGKLFF
CDR3nt: TGTGCCAGCAGCTTGACGGGAAAACTGTTTTTT

d_gene: -
v_gene: TRBV15
j_gene: TRBJ2-7
abundance: -
CDR3aa: CATSRPTGVEEQYF
CDR3nt: TGTGCCACCAGCAGGCCGACAGGCGTAGAAGAGCAGTACTTC

d_gene: -
v_gene: TRBV4-3
j_gene: TRBJ2-7
abundance: -
CDR3aa: CASSQDVGPYEQYF
CDR3nt: TGCGCCAGCAGCCAAGATGTGGGGCCCTACGAGCAGTACTTC

d_gene: -
v_gene: TRBV5-1
j_gene: TRBJ2-3
abundance: -
CDR3aa: CASSLDTSTSRTQYF
CDR3nt: TGCGCCAGCAGCTTGGATACTAGCACGAGCCGCACGCAGTATTTT

d_gene: -
v_gene: TRBV20-1
j_gene: TRBJ1-5
abundance: few
CDR3aa: CWMNNQPQHF
CDR3nt: TGTTGGATGAATAATCAGCCCCAGCATTTT

d_gene: TRBD1
v_gene: TRBV19
j_gene: TRBJ2-2
abundance: -
CDR3aa: CASSVQGNPGELFF
CDR3nt: TGTGCCAGTAGTGTACAGGGGAATCCCGGGGAGCTGTTTTTT